This TCR beta chain emerged from a study of cytomegalovirus exposure and HLA in healthy donors. Comments on this clone: Its antigen is as yet unknown.

Donors in the study were healthy people who gave bone marrow. In the PCR, 60 Vbeta and 13 Jbeta primers were used. TCRdb's copy holds only in-frame clones and misses some; the assay was immunoSEQ multiplex PCR. This table has about 86,000 clones, 60% to 80% appearing once. With V trimmed by 4 bases and J by 3 bases, 9 bases remained unmatched. The CDR3 is 16 residues long. The germline V gene has CDR1 SGHDT and CDR2 YYEEEE. Study-wide results and limits: Equally common other TCR beta chains were less clonally expanded than HLA-associated ones, a later analysis found.

The chain carries TRBV5-6 and TRBJ2-5; TRBD2 matches 10 bases. Sequencing was performed on PBMCs. The sequence was obtained from a man aged 60 to 75 in good health and CMV-seronegative. The DNA of the CDR3 is TGTGCCAGCAGCCCTCCTAGCGGGAGTGGAGAAGAGACCCAGTACTTC. This translates into CASSPPSGSGEETQYF.